This TCR beta chain is from a study of identical twins. Notes on the study in general: Beta clonotypes that were abundant in cord blood contained fewer insertions, a pattern absent from memory repertoires.

Unique molecular identifiers were present on cDNA, and template switching added a universal primer site. TCRdb re-called the 5' RACE reads with MiXCR, one entry per CDR3 protein. Here the sample spans approximately 500,000 distinct CDR3 sequences, roughly 15% being singletons. This clonotype has ten or more counts. Its antigen is undetermined. This sample also appeared in a second study, on yellow fever vaccine responses in identical twins.

Sequenced: CD4+ T cells sorted from blood. This clonotype was obtained from a woman between 18 and 29 years old in good health.

The CDR3 nucleotides read TGTGCCAGCAGCTTGCGGGCAGGCTACAATGAGCAGTTCTTC. It yields the protein CASSLRAGYNEQFF. This chain connects TRBV7-8 to TRBJ2-1; the D gene is possibly TRBD2 (5 bases). The CDR3 contains 14 residues. Per germline, CDR1 SGHVS and CDR2 FQNEAQ. Trimming removed 3 bases from V and 3 bases from J, with 9 bases in between.